This TCR beta chain was retrieved from a study of circulating and synovial CD4+ cells in juvenile arthritis. Study-level findings and limits: Compared with bulk blood, circulating pathogenic-like lymphocytes shared substantially more CDR3 sequences with synovial T cells. Circulating pathogenic-like and bulk T cells looked alike by Vbeta family usage.

Comments on this clone: Antigen unknown.

Some clones are missing from TCRdb's copy, which holds only in-frame ones; the method was immunoSEQ multiplex PCR. The data hold tens of thousands of clones, with over 90% observed a single time. This receptor was taken from a human donor with juvenile idiopathic arthritis. Sequencing input: CD4+ T cells from blood.

CDR3 in amino acids: CSVETTGKNTGELFF. The DNA for the CDR3 is TGCAGCGTCGAAACCACAGGGAAGAACACCGGGGAGCTGTTTTTT. V is TRBV29-1 and J is TRBJ2-2; tentative D call: TRBD1 (6 bases). CDR1 and CDR2 (germline): SQVTM, ANQGSEA. The V gene lost 6 bases and the J gene lost 1 base, with 15 bases spanning the gap. The CDR3 sequence is 15 residues long.